The clone carrying this T cell receptor beta chain came up many times. TCR beta CDR3 sequences were amplified from RNA transcripts. Researchers ran a first-round RT-PCR on the TCR CDR3 using the HTBI primer set. From the multiplex PCR reads, TCRdb called clonotypes with MiXCR, one entry per CDR3 protein. The sample consists of approximately 330,000 distinct CDR3 sequences, about 20% of them appearing once. This sample was included in a study of T cells in Graves' hyperthyroidism and ophthalmopathy. What was sequenced was blood. The origin of this receptor is a woman aged 50 to 65 with Graves' hyperthyroidism.

CDR3 DNA: TGCAGTGCCAAAGGACAGAGGGACGAGCAGTACGTC. This gives the protein CSAKGQRDEQYV. The genes are TRBV20-1 and TRBJ2-7; D possibly corresponds to TRBD1 (6 bases). Trimming took off 6 bases at V and 5 bases at J, with 14 bases between the two ends. CDR1 is DFQATT, CDR2 SNEGSKA, per germline (reference sequence). The CDR3 extends over 12 amino acids.